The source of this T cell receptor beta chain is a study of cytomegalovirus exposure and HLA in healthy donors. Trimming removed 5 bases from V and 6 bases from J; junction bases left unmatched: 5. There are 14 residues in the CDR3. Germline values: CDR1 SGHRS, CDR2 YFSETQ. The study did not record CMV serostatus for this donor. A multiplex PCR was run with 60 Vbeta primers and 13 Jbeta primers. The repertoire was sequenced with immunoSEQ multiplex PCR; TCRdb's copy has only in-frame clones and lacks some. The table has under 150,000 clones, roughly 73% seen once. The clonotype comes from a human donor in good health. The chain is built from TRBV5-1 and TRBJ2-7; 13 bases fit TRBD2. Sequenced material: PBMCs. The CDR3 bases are TGCGCCAGCAGACTAGCGGGAGGGAATAGCGAGCAGTACTTC. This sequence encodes CASRLAGGNSEQYF.